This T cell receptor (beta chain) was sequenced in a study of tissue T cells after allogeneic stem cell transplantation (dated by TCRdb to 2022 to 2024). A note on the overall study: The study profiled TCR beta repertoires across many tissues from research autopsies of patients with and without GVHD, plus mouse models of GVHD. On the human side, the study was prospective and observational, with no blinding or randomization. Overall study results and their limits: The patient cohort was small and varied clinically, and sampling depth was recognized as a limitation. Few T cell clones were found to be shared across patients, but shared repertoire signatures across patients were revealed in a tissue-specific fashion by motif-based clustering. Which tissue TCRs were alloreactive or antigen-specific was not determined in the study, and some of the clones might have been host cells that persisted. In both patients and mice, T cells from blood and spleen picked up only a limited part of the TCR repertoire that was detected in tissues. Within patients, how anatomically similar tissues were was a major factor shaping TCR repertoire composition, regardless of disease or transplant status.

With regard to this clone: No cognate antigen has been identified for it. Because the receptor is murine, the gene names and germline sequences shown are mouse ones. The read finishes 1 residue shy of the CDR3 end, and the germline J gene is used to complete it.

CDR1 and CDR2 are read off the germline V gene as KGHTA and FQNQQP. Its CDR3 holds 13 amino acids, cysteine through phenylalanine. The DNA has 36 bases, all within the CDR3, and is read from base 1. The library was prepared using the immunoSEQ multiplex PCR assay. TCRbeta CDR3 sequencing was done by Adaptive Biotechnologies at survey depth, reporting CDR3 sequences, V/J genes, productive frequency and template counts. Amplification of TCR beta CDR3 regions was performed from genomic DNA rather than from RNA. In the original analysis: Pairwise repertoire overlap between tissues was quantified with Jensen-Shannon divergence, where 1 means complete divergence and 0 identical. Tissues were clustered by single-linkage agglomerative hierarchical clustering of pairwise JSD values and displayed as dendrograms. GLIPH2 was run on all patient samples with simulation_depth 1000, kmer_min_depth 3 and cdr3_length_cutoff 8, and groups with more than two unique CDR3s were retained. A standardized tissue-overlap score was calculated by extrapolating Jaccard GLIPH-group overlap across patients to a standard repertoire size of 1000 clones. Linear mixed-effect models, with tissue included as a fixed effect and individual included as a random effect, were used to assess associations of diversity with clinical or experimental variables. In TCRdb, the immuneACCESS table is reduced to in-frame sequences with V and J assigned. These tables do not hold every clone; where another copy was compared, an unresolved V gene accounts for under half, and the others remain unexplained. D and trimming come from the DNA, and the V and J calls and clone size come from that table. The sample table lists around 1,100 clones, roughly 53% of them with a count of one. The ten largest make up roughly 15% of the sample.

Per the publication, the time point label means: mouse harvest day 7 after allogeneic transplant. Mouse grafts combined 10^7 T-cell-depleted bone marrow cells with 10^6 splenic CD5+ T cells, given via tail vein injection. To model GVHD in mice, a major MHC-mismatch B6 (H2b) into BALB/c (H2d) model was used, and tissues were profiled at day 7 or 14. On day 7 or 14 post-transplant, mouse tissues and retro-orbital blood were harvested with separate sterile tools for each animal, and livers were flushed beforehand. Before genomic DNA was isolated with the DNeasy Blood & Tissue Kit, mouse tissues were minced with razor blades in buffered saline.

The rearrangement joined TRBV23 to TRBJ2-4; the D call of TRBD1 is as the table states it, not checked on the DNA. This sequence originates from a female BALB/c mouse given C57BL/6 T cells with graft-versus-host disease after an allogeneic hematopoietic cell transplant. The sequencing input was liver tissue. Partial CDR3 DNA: TGCTCCAGCAGTCAACAGGAAGGAGACACCTTGTAC. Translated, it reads CSSSQQEGDTLY. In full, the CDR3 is CSSSQQEGDTLYF.